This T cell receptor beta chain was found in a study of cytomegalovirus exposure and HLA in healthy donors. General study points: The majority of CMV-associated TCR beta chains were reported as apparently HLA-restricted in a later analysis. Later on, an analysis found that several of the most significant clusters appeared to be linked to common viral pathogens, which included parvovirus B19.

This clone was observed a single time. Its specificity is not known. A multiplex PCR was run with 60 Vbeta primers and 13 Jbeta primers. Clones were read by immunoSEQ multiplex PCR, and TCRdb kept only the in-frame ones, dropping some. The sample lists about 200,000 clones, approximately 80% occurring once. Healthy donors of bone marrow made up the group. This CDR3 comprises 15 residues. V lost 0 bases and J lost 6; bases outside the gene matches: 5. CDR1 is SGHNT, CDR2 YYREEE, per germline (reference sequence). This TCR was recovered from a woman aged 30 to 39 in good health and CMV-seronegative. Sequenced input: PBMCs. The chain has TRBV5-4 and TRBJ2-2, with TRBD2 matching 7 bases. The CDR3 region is CASSLASGAAGELFF. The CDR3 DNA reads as TGTGCCAGCAGCTTGGCAAGCGGGGCGGCCGGGGAGCTGTTTTTT.